This T cell receptor beta chain came from a study of blood T cell repertoires in COVID-19. Source study methods: Reference gene primer amplification gave nucleated cell count estimates. TCRdb's copy holds only in-frame clones and misses some; the assay was immunoSEQ multiplex PCR. V, J and clone size were drawn from that table, and D and trimming were deduced from the DNA. The sample holds about 180,000 clones, approximately 80% seen once. The V gene's germline CDR1 is ENHRY and CDR2 SYGVKD. CDR3 length: 16 residues. V trimming: 3 bases; J trimming: 7 bases; junction bases outside the gene matches: 6.

This clonotype was obtained from a human donor in a cohort sampled during active COVID-19. The sequenced material came from peripheral blood. This chain uses TRBV10-3 with TRBJ1-6; TRBD1 matches 10 bases. CDR3 sequence reads: CAISELPTGGNSPLHF. As DNA, the CDR3 is TGTGCCATCAGTGAACTCCCGACAGGGGGCAATTCACCCCTCCACTTT.